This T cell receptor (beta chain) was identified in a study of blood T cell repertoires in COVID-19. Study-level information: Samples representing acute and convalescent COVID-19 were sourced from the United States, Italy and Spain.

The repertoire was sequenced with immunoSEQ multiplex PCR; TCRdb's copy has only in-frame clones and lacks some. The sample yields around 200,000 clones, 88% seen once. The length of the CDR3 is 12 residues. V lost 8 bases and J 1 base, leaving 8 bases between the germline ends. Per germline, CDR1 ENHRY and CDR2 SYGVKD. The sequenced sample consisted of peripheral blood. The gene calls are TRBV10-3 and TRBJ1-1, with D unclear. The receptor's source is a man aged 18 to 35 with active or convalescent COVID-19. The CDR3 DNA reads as TGTGCCATCTGGTCAGGGAACACTGAAGCTTTCTTT. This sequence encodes CAIWSGNTEAFF.